These 27 T cell receptor beta chains were sequenced from one sample in a study of T-cell reconstitution after alpha-beta-depleted transplantation in children. The TCRbeta library was prepared with unique molecular identifiers. Each CDR3 protein is one row after TCRdb ran MiXCR on the PCR reads. This sample carries some 490,000 distinct CDR3 sequences, roughly an eighth of them seen once, and the ten largest clones take less than 6.5%. The specimen was PBMCs from the stem cell graft donor, collected from the stem cell graft. The receptors stem from a human donor who donated a stem cell graft to a child with combined immunodeficiency.

This chain joins TRBV27 and TRBJ2-1, with 7 bases matching TRBD2. The CDR3 runs to 16 residues. V shed 6 bases and J 2 bases; nucleotides not matched to a gene: 10. CDR1 MNHEY and CDR2 SMNVEV come from the germline V gene (reference sequence). CDR3 coding DNA: TGTGCCAGCAGGCGAGGGCTAGCGGTCACCTACAATGAGCAGTTCTTC. Residues: CASRRGLAVTYNEQFF.

J is TRBJ1-4 and V is TRBV4-2; weak D call: TRBD1 (5 bases). V was cut by 1 base and J by 3 bases, with 24 bases left in between. CDR1 is LGHNA and CDR2 is YNFKEQ in the germline V gene. This CDR3 has 20 residues. Here the CDR3 reads CASSQVLAGPGSVSNEKLFF. CDR3 coding DNA: TGTGCCAGCAGCCAAGTATTGGCTGGTCCAGGGAGTGTATCTAATGAAAAACTGTTTTTT.

This clonotype has only a few counts. J is TRBJ2-6 and V is TRBV7-9, with no clear D. V lost 6 bases and J 5 bases, leaving 20 bases between the germline ends. The CDR3 is 17 amino acids. The germline gives CDR1 SEHNR, CDR2 FQNEAQ (reference sequence). The CDR3 reads CASSLGRLLKRANVLTF. The DNA of the CDR3 is TGTGCCAGCAGTCTAGGACGCCTTCTCAAGCGGGCCAACGTCCTGACTTTC.

This chain uses TRBV29-1 with TRBJ2-1; TRBD1 agrees at 8 bases. Trimming at V came to 3 bases and at J to 10 bases, leaving 8 bases not matched to a gene. The CDR3 is 13 amino acids. In germline, CDR1 is SQVTM, CDR2 ANQGSEA. The CDR3 coding sequence is TGCAGCGTTGAGTTGGCAGGGGGCAGGGAGCAGTTCTTC. Translated: CSVELAGGREQFF.

The chain recombines TRBV9 with TRBJ2-7; either TRBD1 or TRBD2 may fit D (6 bases each). V shed 3 bases and J shed 8 bases, with 24 bases lying between them. This CDR3 has 16 amino acids. Germline assignment: CDR1 SGDLS and CDR2 YYNGEE. CDR3 bases: TGTGCCAGCAGCGCCACCGGGACAAGGCTCGGAGGGAAGCAGTACTTC. Translated: CASSATGTRLGGKQYF.

The chain combines TRBV21-1 with TRBJ2-5; TRBD1 is taken as the D call from the table, unchecked against the DNA. TRBV21-1 is a listed pseudogene. The CDR3 covers 13 residues. CDR3 bases: TGTGCCAGCAGCAAGCCCGGGCAAGAGACCCAGTACTTC. Translation: CASSKPGQETQYF.

Only a few counts were recorded for this clonotype. The V gene is TRBV25-1, the J gene TRBJ2-1; 8 bases are a match to TRBD1. J lost 2 bases, V lost 2 bases, and 5 bases had no gene match. The CDR3 runs 16 residues. Germline V gene lookup returns CDR1 MGHDK and CDR2 SYGVNS. CDR3 coding DNA: TGTGCCAGCAGTGAAGAGCAGGGGGCGGCCTACAATGAGCAGTTCTTC. Protein product: CASSEEQGAAYNEQFF.

Ten or more counts support this clonotype. The genes are TRBV6-2 or TRBV6-3 and TRBJ1-1; 7 bases are shared with TRBD1. The CDR3 is 13 residues long. Germline assignment: CDR1 MNHEY and CDR2 SVGEGT. Germline trimming cut 5 bases from V and 10 bases from J; bases unmatched to any gene: 10. The DNA of the CDR3 is TGTGCCAGCAGTGGAGGACAGGCCCGAGGAGCTTTCTTT. Translating gives CASSGGQARGAFF.

This clonotype was recorded many times. The rearrangement uses TRBV10-3 and TRBJ2-1, with a tentative D call TRBD1 (5 bases). Trimming pared 3 bases from V and 5 bases from J, leaving 14 bases between. The germline V gene has CDR1 ENHRY and CDR2 SYGVKD. The CDR3 runs 15 residues. CDR3 sequence: CAISDGADSNNEQFF. CDR3 sequence (DNA): TGTGCCATCAGTGATGGGGCCGACAGCAACAATGAGCAGTTCTTC.

This clonotype came up a few times. The J gene is TRBJ1-5, the V gene TRBV12-3 or TRBV12-4, with D uncertain. CDR3 length: 13 amino acids. V lost 1 base to trimming and J lost 4 bases, with 5 bases between them. The CDR3 here is CASSLGLNQPQHF. Written as DNA, the CDR3 is TGTGCCAGCAGTTTAGGGCTAAATCAGCCCCAGCATTTT.

The J gene is TRBJ2-3, the V gene TRBV6-2 or TRBV6-3; 7 bases are shared with TRBD2. J lost 3 bases, V lost 6 bases, and 12 bases had no gene match. CDR1 MNHEY and CDR2 SVGEGT come from the germline V gene. CDR3 size: 16 residues. CDR3 region: CASSGTGLVVTDTQYF. CDR3 nucleotides: TGTGCCAGCAGCGGTACCGGACTAGTCGTGACAGATACGCAGTATTTT.

This sequence joins TRBV20-1 and TRBJ1-1, with D unresolved. Germline CDR1 DFQATT, CDR2 SNEGSKA (reference sequence). Trimming removed 6 bases at V and 10 bases at J, with 18 bases between. The CDR3 length is 12 residues. The CDR3 DNA is TGCAGTGCGAGACTTCTACCGGCCCCAGCTTTCTTT. Protein sequence: CSARLLPAPAFF.

The table lists this clonotype with many counts. This sequence joins TRBV12-3 or TRBV12-4 and TRBJ1-5; D is ambiguous. The CDR3 spans 14 residues. The V end was cut by 3 bases, the J end by 4 bases, with 10 bases between. CDR3 amino acids: CASSFSQSNQPQHF. As DNA, the CDR3 is TGTGCCAGCAGTTTCTCACAGTCTAATCAGCCCCAGCATTTT.

The chain employs TRBV2 and TRBJ2-5; 8 nucleotides agree with TRBD2. V was pared by 0 bases and J by 5 bases, with 11 bases of the junction left unmatched. The CDR3 is 17 amino acids. Germline CDR1 SNHLY, CDR2 FYNNEI. The chain's CDR3 is CASSEATGLGVSETQYF. CDR3 sequence (DNA): TGTGCCAGCAGTGAAGCTACGGGACTAGGGGTTTCGGAGACCCAGTACTTC.

This chain links TRBV5-6 with TRBJ1-2, with D hard to call. V was cut by 5 bases and J by 4 bases, with 9 bases left in between. Germline lookup yields CDR1 SGHDT and CDR2 YYEEEE. The CDR3 runs 12 residues. Here the CDR3 reads CASSLGRYGYTF. The CDR3 DNA follows: TGTGCCAGCAGTCTAGGACGCTATGGCTACACCTTC.

This clonotype was recorded many times. The rearrangement uses TRBV7-6 and TRBJ2-7; TRBD1 matches 11 bases. The V and J ends lost 2 bases and 2 bases, in that order; junction bases with no gene match: 5. This CDR3 spans 16 amino acids. Germline CDR1 is SGHVS and CDR2 is FNYEAQ. The CDR3: CASSLRPGQGAYEQYF. CDR3 coding DNA: TGTGCCAGCAGCTTAAGGCCGGGACAGGGGGCCTACGAGCAGTACTTC.

This clonotype was recorded a few times. DNA for the CDR3: TGTGCCAGCAGTTCCGGGGGAATTGAGCAGTTCTTC. This codes for CASSSGGIEQFF. J is TRBJ2-1 and V is TRBV6-6; D possibly corresponds to TRBD2 (6 bases). Per germline, CDR1 MNHNY and CDR2 SVGAGI (reference sequence). V was clipped by 4 bases and J by 9 bases, with 10 bases between them. The CDR3 contains 12 residues.

J is TRBJ2-7 and V is TRBV29-1; D is undetermined. The CDR3 consists of 12 residues. V was cut by 4 bases and J by 5 bases, with 12 bases left in between. Germline V CDR1 and CDR2: SQVTM, ANQGSEA. CDR3 sequence: CSVAAPFDEQYF. Here the CDR3 DNA reads TGCAGCGTTGCGGCACCGTTTGACGAGCAGTACTTC.

The V and J genes are TRBV12-3 or TRBV12-4 and TRBJ1-1; 9 nucleotides align to TRBD1. J gave up 4 bases and V 8 bases, and 8 bases lay outside the gene matches. The CDR3 is made up of 14 amino acids. The CDR3 region is CASFIRTGVTEAFF. CDR3 coding DNA: TGTGCCAGCTTTATTCGGACAGGGGTCACTGAAGCTTTCTTT.

This chain connects TRBV19 to TRBJ2-3; the match to TRBD2 covers 7 bases. The length of the CDR3 is 16 residues. Germline lookup yields CDR1 LNHDA and CDR2 SQIVND (reference sequence). With V trimmed by 6 bases and J by 1 base, 10 bases remained unmatched. The CDR3 nucleotides read TGTGCCAGTAGACCCCTCGGGAGGTCGGGCACAGATACGCAGTATTTT. It is translated as CASRPLGRSGTDTQYF. The full variable domain, rest sourced from reference TRBV19 and TRBJ2-3, is DGGITQSPKYLFRKEGQNVTLSCEQNLNHDAMYWYRQDPGQGLRLIYYSQIVNDFQKGDIAEGYSVSREKKESFPLTVTSAQKNPTAFYLCASRPLGRSGTDTQYFGPGTRLTVL.

The chain links TRBV15 to TRBJ2-7, with 13 bases lining up with TRBD2. The CDR3 contains 21 residues. V lost 1 base and J lost 3; bases outside the gene matches: 18. Looked up from germline, CDR1 is LNHNV and CDR2 is YYDKDF (reference sequence). This chain's CDR3 is CATSRVQQLPGLAGSYYEQYF. CDR3 bases: TGTGCCACCAGCAGAGTCCAGCAACTCCCGGGACTAGCGGGGAGTTACTACGAGCAGTACTTC.

This chain uses TRBV6-6 with TRBJ1-4; 8 nucleotides match TRBD1. With V trimmed by 2 bases and J by 8 bases, 1 base remained unmatched. This CDR3 is built from 13 residues. The germline V gene encodes CDR1 MNHNY and CDR2 SVGAGI (reference sequence). CDR3 sequence (DNA): TGTGCCAGCAGTTACCGACAGGGGGAAAAACTGTTTTTT. The encoded protein is CASSYRQGEKLFF.

This clonotype has more than one count but fewer than ten. A much larger clone differs from this one at a single base, so this may be a read error. This rearrangement joins TRBV12-3 or TRBV12-4 to TRBJ2-7; D gene unclear. The CDR3 totals 14 residues. Trimming stripped 7 bases from V and 0 bases from J, with 13 bases between. The CDR3 loop is CASTSRPSSYEQYF. The CDR3 DNA follows: TGTGCCAGCACCTCGCGGCCCAGCTCCTACGAGCAGTACTTC.

V gene TRBV7-2 combines with J gene TRBJ2-5, with TRBD2 identical over 8 bases. V was pared by 5 bases and J by 5 bases, with 10 bases of the junction left unmatched. The CDR3 contains 15 residues. Germline V gives CDR1 SGHTA, CDR2 FQGNSA. The CDR3 DNA reads as TGTGCCAGCAGCGAGTGGACTAGCCCCGGGGAGACCCAGTACTTC. It translates to CASSEWTSPGETQYF.

The genes are TRBV11-2 and TRBJ2-7; possibly TRBD2 for D (6 bases). The CDR3 extends over 13 amino acids. Germline assignment: CDR1 SGHAT and CDR2 FQNNGV. With 0 bases removed from V and 7 bases from J, the gap between germline ends came to 10 bases. The CDR3 loop reads CASSLEWGLEQYF. CDR3 in DNA: TGTGCCAGCAGCTTAGAATGGGGACTGGAGCAGTACTTC.

This clonotype was counted ten times or more. This chain links TRBV7-6 with TRBJ1-1; 7 bases match TRBD1. Trimming took 5 bases from V and 3 from J; bases not matched to a gene: 9. The germline CDR1 and CDR2 sequences are SGHVS and FNYEAQ. The CDR3 length is 15 residues. The DNA for the CDR3 is TGTGCCAGCAGCCTAAATCAGGGGGGGGACACTGAAGCTTTCTTT. Its protein product is CASSLNQGGDTEAFF. The whole variable domain, remainder taken from reference TRBV7-6 and TRBJ1-1, is GAGVSQSPRYKVTKRGQDVALRCDPISGHVSLYWYRQALGQGPEFLTYFNYEAQQDKSGLPNDRFSAERPEGSISTLTIQRTEQRDSAMYRCASSLNQGGDTEAFFGQGTRLTVV.

This clonotype was observed a few times. V and J are TRBV6-1 and TRBJ2-1; maybe TRBD2 (6 bases). The V gene's germline CDR1 is MNHNS and CDR2 SASEGT. V dropped 6 bases and J dropped 0 bases, with 12 bases sitting between them. The CDR3 covers 15 residues. This chain's CDR3 is CASSTVRGSYNEQFF. The CDR3 DNA is TGTGCCAGCAGCACGGTGCGGGGCTCCTACAATGAGCAGTTCTTC.